A single sample is the source of the 17 T cell receptor beta chains below, sequenced in a study of cytomegalovirus exposure and HLA in healthy donors. Measured with immunoSEQ multiplex PCR; TCRdb has only the in-frame clones, and not every one. The repertoire holds more than 85,000 clones, with around 96% as singletons. Sequenced input: PBMCs. All receptors come from a woman younger than 35 in good health and CMV-seronegative.

The chain is built from TRBV29-1 and TRBJ1-1, with D possibly being TRBD1 (5 bases). V was clipped by 4 bases and J by 1 base, with 10 bases between them. The CDR3 spans 13 residues. The germline gives CDR1 SQVTM, CDR2 ANQGSEA. This CDR3 reads CSVGSGSNTEAFF. CDR3 DNA: TGCAGCGTTGGATCAGGGTCGAACACTGAAGCTTTCTTT.

The rearrangement uses TRBV7-9 and TRBJ1-2; D gene uncertain. The CDR3 totals 13 residues. The germline V gene encodes CDR1 SEHNR and CDR2 FQNEAQ (reference sequence). V was trimmed by 3 bases and J by 8 bases, leaving 13 bases between them. CDR3 DNA sequence: TGTGCCAGCAGCTTGACGGAACTGGAGGGCTACACCTTC. Protein sequence: CASSLTELEGYTF.

The genes are TRBV19 and TRBJ2-3; the match to TRBD2 covers 11 bases. This CDR3 has 15 amino acids. J lost 6 bases, V lost 7 bases, and 9 bases had no gene match. Germline loops: CDR1 LNHDA, CDR2 SQIVND (reference sequence). DNA for the CDR3: TGTGCCAGTAATACGGGACTAGCGGACTTGGATACGCAGTATTTT. Its protein product is CASNTGLADLDTQYF.

V is TRBV5-8 and J is TRBJ2-7; 9 bases align to TRBD1. CDR3 length equals 14 residues. V was pared by 5 bases and J by 4 bases, with 7 bases of the junction left unmatched. CDR1 and CDR2 (germline): SGHTS, YDEGEE. The CDR3 region is CASSFTGGRYEQYF. Here the CDR3 DNA reads TGTGCCAGCAGTTTTACAGGGGGCCGGTACGAGCAGTACTTC.

V gene TRBV29-1 combines with J gene TRBJ1-4; D gene ambiguous. Germline V gene lookup returns CDR1 SQVTM and CDR2 ANQGSEA. V lost 5 bases to trimming and J lost 10 bases, with 14 bases between them. This CDR3 has 12 residues. Here the CDR3 reads CSVNDGLGKLFF. CDR3 bases: TGCAGCGTTAATGACGGACTGGGAAAACTGTTTTTT.

The rearrangement links TRBV18 to TRBJ2-2, with D possibly TRBD1 on 5 matching bases. CDR1 is KGHSH, CDR2 LQKENI, per germline. The CDR3 contains 15 residues. V was cut by 3 bases and J by 0 bases, with 8 bases left in between. The CDR3 is CASSPRRANTGELFF. The CDR3 DNA is TGTGCCAGCTCACCTCGCAGGGCGAACACCGGGGAGCTGTTTTTT.

The chain is built from TRBV6-6 and TRBJ2-1; D possibly corresponds to TRBD2 (5 bases). V lost 2 bases and J 8 bases, leaving 16 bases between the germline ends. The V gene's germline CDR1 is MNHNY and CDR2 SVGAGI (reference sequence). The CDR3 extends over 15 amino acids. CDR3 in amino acids: CASSYRLADRDEQFF. CDR3 bases: TGTGCCAGCAGTTACCGGCTAGCAGATCGCGATGAGCAGTTCTTC.

This chain connects TRBV7-3 to TRBJ2-1; TRBD1 matches 11 bases. The CDR3 is 16 residues long. The V gene end was trimmed by 2 bases and the J gene end by 7 bases; junction bases not matched to a gene: 7. Germline CDR1 is SGHTA and CDR2 is FQGTGA. The CDR3 is CASSLGDRGVRNEQFF. The CDR3 nucleotides read TGTGCCAGCAGCTTAGGGGACAGGGGGGTGCGGAATGAGCAGTTCTTC.

The V call is TRBV25-1, the J call TRBJ2-7, with TRBD1 matching over 9 bases. The CDR3 is 15 amino acids. Trimming at V came to 2 bases and at J to 6 bases, leaving 8 bases not matched to a gene. Germline CDR1 MGHDK, CDR2 SYGVNS. Here the CDR3 DNA reads TGTGCCAGCAGTGAACCCGGGACAGGGATCGGCGAGCAGTACTTC. It specifies CASSEPGTGIGEQYF.

V is TRBV9 and J is TRBJ2-5, with TRBD2 matching 7 bases. This CDR3 region has 15 residues. With V trimmed by 3 bases and J by 1 base, 6 bases remained unmatched. The germline V gene has CDR1 SGDLS and CDR2 YYNGEE. The CDR3 DNA sequence: TGTGCCAGCAGCGCATACGGGACTACCCAAGAGACCCAGTACTTC. This translates into CASSAYGTTQETQYF. The full variable domain, rest sourced from reference TRBV9 and TRBJ2-5, is DSGVTQTPKHLITATGQRVTLRCSPRSGDLSVYWYQQSLDQGLQFLIQYYNGEERAKGNILERFSAQQFPDLHSELNLSSLELGDSALYFCASSAYGTTQETQYFGPGTRLLVL.

The genes are TRBV5-5 and TRBJ1-4; TRBD1 matches 7 bases. Per germline, CDR1 SGHKS and CDR2 YYEKEE (reference sequence). This CDR3 region has 15 residues. Germline trimming cut 5 bases from V and 5 bases from J; bases unmatched to any gene: 9. Here the CDR3 reads CASRPETGINEKLFF. The CDR3 DNA sequence: TGTGCCAGCAGACCCGAGACAGGGATAAATGAAAAACTGTTTTTT.

The chain uses TRBV18 and TRBJ2-2; 8 bases align to TRBD1. The CDR3 spans 17 residues. V trimming: 2 bases; J trimming: 3 bases; junction bases outside the gene matches: 8. Germline-derived CDR1 and CDR2 are KGHSH and LQKENI. The CDR3 sequence: CASSPMDRVPYTGELFF. The CDR3 coding sequence is TGTGCCAGCTCACCAATGGACAGGGTACCCTACACCGGGGAGCTGTTTTTT.

The CDR3 sequence is CASSLRTGTTEAPVGYTF. The CDR3 bases are TGTGCCAGCAGCTTACGGACAGGCACTACGGAAGCACCGGTGGGCTACACCTTC. The J gene is TRBJ1-2, the V gene TRBV5-6; TRBD1 matches 7 bases. Germline values: CDR1 SGHDT, CDR2 YYEEEE. The ends lost 2 bases at V and 8 bases at J; junction bases unmatched: 21. There are 18 residues in the CDR3.

The V and J genes are TRBV19 and TRBJ2-7, with D possibly TRBD1 on 8 matching bases. CDR1 and CDR2 from the germline V gene are LNHDA and SQIVND (reference sequence). Trimming took off 5 bases at V and 1 base at J, with 24 bases between the two ends. The CDR3 loop spans 18 amino acids. CDR3 sequence reads: CASSQSSGTGASSYEQYF. CDR3 sequence (DNA): TGTGCCAGTAGTCAATCGAGCGGGACAGGAGCTTCGTCCTACGAGCAGTACTTC.

The genes are TRBV5-1 and TRBJ1-2; a weak D match, TRBD1 (5 bases). V lost 0 bases, J lost 8 bases, and 8 bases lay in between. The germline V gene has CDR1 SGHRS and CDR2 YFSETQ. CDR3 size: 12 residues. The CDR3 DNA sequence: TGCGCCAGCAGCTTGGCCGGGGGAGGCTACACCTTC. Amino acid sequence: CASSLAGGGYTF.

The chain has TRBV19 and TRBJ1-3; D is undetermined. This CDR3 has 12 residues. CDR1 is LNHDA, CDR2 SQIVND, per germline (reference sequence). The V and J ends lost 5 bases and 6 bases respectively, with 8 bases between them. CDR3 amino acids: CASSAYSNTIYF. The CDR3 DNA is TGTGCCAGTAGTGCCTACTCAAACACCATATATTTT.

The gene calls are TRBV9 and TRBJ1-5; 7 bases are shared with TRBD1. Germline assignment: CDR1 SGDLS and CDR2 YYNGEE. The CDR3 loop spans 13 amino acids. The V and J ends lost 3 bases and 5 bases, in that order; junction bases with no gene match: 2. The CDR3 DNA is TGTGCCAGCAGCGGGGACAGTTATCAGCCCCAGCATTTT. Amino acids: CASSGDSYQPQHF. Variable domain in full (rest from reference TRBV9 and TRBJ1-5): DSGVTQTPKHLITATGQRVTLRCSPRSGDLSVYWYQQSLDQGLQFLIQYYNGEERAKGNILERFSAQQFPDLHSELNLSSLELGDSALYFCASSGDSYQPQHFGDGTRLSIL.